The rows below give T cell receptor beta chains drawn from one sample of a study of T cell repertoires in aging, cancer and after chemotherapy. Each CDR3 protein gets one entry after TCRdb re-called the multiplex PCR reads with MiXCR. The table records just over 800 distinct CDR3 sequences, 20% to 30% of them present only once. Sequencing was carried out using blood. The receptor source for this set is a human donor with a solid tumor. CDR3s include the opening cysteine and the closing phenylalanine or tryptophan. D genes are given only for firm matches. Clone size is stated in some rows and not others, as once, few, many or a class when expanded.

14	.	.	TRBV20-1	TRBJ2-5	TGCAGTGCTCAATCGGGACACTGGGGGGAGACCCAGTACTTC	CSAQSGHWGETQYF
12	.	.	TRBV18	TRBJ2-1	TGTGCCAGCTCACCACTTGGCAATGAGCAGTTCTTC	CASSPLGNEQFF
14	few	.	TRBV20-1	TRBJ1-1	TGCAGTGCTAGAGACAGGGGTCCAAACACTGAAGCTTTCTTT	CSARDRGPNTEAFF
16	.	TRBD2	TRBV5-6	TRBJ2-7	TGTGCCAGCAGAAACCTCATAGCGGGGCCGACCTACGAGCAGTACTTC	CASRNLIAGPTYEQYF
13	few	.	TRBV7-2	TRBJ2-5	TGTGCCAGCAGCAGAGAGCGGCAAGAGACCCAGTACTTC	CASSRERQETQYF
17	medium-sized	.	TRBV5-6	TRBJ2-3	TGTGCCAGCAGCGGACAAGGGGTACCCACTAGCACAGATACGCAGTATTTT	CASSGQGVPTSTDTQYF
16	.	TRBD2	TRBV5-1	TRBJ2-5	TGCGCCAGCAGCCCGCGGGCTAGCGGTAACCAAGAGACCCAGTACTTC	CASSPRASGNQETQYF
14	medium-sized	.	TRBV6-5	TRBJ1-5	TGTGCCAGCACCAACATCTTACTGGATCAGCCCCAGCATTTT	CASTNILLDQPQHF
13	few	.	TRBV6-4	TRBJ1-1	TGTGCCAGCAGTACTCGTGAGAACACTGAAGCTTTCTTT	CASSTRENTEAFF
16	few	TRBD1	TRBV12-3/TRBV12-4	TRBJ1-1	TGTGCCAGCAGCCCAGGGGGGGGCGCCCTGGACACTGAAGCTTTCTTT	CASSPGGGALDTEAFF
15	large	TRBD2	TRBV6-5	TRBJ2-3	TGTGCCAGCAGTTACCCGGGACTAGCTTCCGATACGCAGTATTTT	CASSYPGLASDTQYF
13	.	.	TRBV30	TRBJ2-2	TGTGCCTGGAGCAGGACGGTCACCGGGGAGCTGTTTTTT	CAWSRTVTGELFF
14	.	TRBD1	TRBV30	TRBJ2-7	TGTGCCTGGAGTACGGTACAGGGGGCCTACGAGCAGTACTTC	CAWSTVQGAYEQYF
14	.	.	TRBV5-1	TRBJ1-1	TGCGCCAGCAGCTTGGACACAGGAACCTACGAAGCTTTCTTT	CASSLDTGTYEAFF
13	.	.	TRBV6-5	TRBJ1-1	TGTGCCAGCAGCAACGACGGGAACACTGAAGCTTTCTTT	CASSNDGNTEAFF
14	large	.	TRBV19	TRBJ2-1	TGTGCCAGTACGTCCTTGTTCTCCTACAATGAGCAGTTCTTC	CASTSLFSYNEQFF
15	medium-sized	TRBD1	TRBV12-3/TRBV12-4	TRBJ2-3	TGTGCCAGCAGCTCGGGACAGGGAGGGCCAGATACGCAGTATTTT	CASSSGQGGPDTQYF
15	large	TRBD2	TRBV12-3/TRBV12-4	TRBJ2-1	TGTGCCAGCCGGCTGACTAGCGGGGTGTACAATGAGCAGTTCTTC	CASRLTSGVYNEQFF
21	few	TRBD1	TRBV14	TRBJ1-4	TGTGCCAGCAGCCAAGGGGAGAGTTTTGACAGGGGGGGTGTGATTATACGGGCACTGTTTTTT	CASSQGESFDRGGVIIRALFF
17	.	TRBD2	TRBV12-3/TRBV12-4	TRBJ2-1	TGTGCCAGCAGCTCCCTGCCACCGGGACTAGCCTACAATGAGCAGTTCTTC	CASSSLPPGLAYNEQFF
11	.	.	TRBV6-1	TRBJ1-2	TGTGCCAGTGCACCTAACTATGGCTACACCTTC	CASAPNYGYTF
13	.	TRBD1	TRBV7-2	TRBJ1-2	TGTGCCAGCAGCCTCCGGGACAGAGACGGCTACACCTTC	CASSLRDRDGYTF
15	large	TRBD1	TRBV19	TRBJ2-1	TGTGCCAGTAGATACCGGGACAGGGGCTACAATGAGCAGTTCTTC	CASRYRDRGYNEQFF
16	medium-sized	TRBD1	TRBV27	TRBJ2-7	TGTGCCAGCAGTCTCCAAGGACAGGGCATTACCTACGAGCAGTACTTC	CASSLQGQGITYEQYF
13	medium-sized	.	TRBV27	TRBJ1-1	TGTGCCAGCAGTTTCGTAGATGCCACTGAAGCTTTCTTT	CASSFVDATEAFF
15	.	TRBD1	TRBV5-1	TRBJ2-5	TGCGCCAGCAGCTCTGGGACAGGGGGAGGAGAGACCCAGTACTTC	CASSSGTGGGETQYF
13	.	.	TRBV19	TRBJ2-3	TGTGCCAGTAGCAAAGGACTCGTAGATACGCAGTATTTT	CASSKGLVDTQYF
14	.	.	TRBV5-4	TRBJ1-4	TGCGCCAGCAGCTTTGGGGGGCTCGGGGAAAAACTGTTTTTT	CASSFGGLGEKLFF
13	medium-sized	.	TRBV6-5	TRBJ1-3	TGTGCCAGCAGTTACTCAGCTGGAAACACCATATATTTT	CASSYSAGNTIYF
13	.	.	TRBV20-1	TRBJ2-1	TGCAGTGCTAGGGGGGCAATTAAAGGTGAGCAGTTCTTC	CSARGAIKGEQFF
14	medium-sized	.	TRBV5-4	TRBJ2-7	TGTGCCAGCAGCTTGGGGGGGCCAACCTACGAGCAGTACTTC	CASSLGGPTYEQYF
15	.	TRBD1	TRBV7-9	TRBJ1-6	TGTGCCAGCAGCCCCGGACAGGCTGGGGATTCACCCCTCCACTTT	CASSPGQAGDSPLHF
12	.	.	TRBV11-2	TRBJ1-2	TGTGCCAGCAGCTTAGAGGGTGATGGCTACACCTTC	CASSLEGDGYTF
12	large	.	TRBV19	TRBJ2-7	TGTGCCAGTAGTCGAACAGGTGGCGAGCAGTACTTC	CASSRTGGEQYF
11	medium-sized	.	TRBV30	TRBJ2-2	TGTGCCTGGAGGGTAACAGGGGAGCTGTTTTTT	CAWRVTGELFF
10	.	TRBD1	TRBV6-5	TRBJ1-2	TGTGCCAGCACCTCACAGGGGGCGAGCTTC	CASTSQGASF
13	few	.	TRBV30	TRBJ1-1	TGTGCCGGTAGGACCTCCATGGGCACTGAAGCTTTCTTT	CAGRTSMGTEAFF
15	medium-sized	.	TRBV6-5	TRBJ1-6	TGTGCCAGCACCAACAGGGAAATTAATAATTCACCCCTCCACTTT	CASTNREINNSPLHF
15	large	TRBD1	TRBV15	TRBJ2-5	TGTGCCACCAGCATTGGGACAGCTAGCCAAGAGACCCAGTACTTC	CATSIGTASQETQYF
16	medium-sized	.	TRBV5-6	TRBJ2-2	TGTGCCAGCAGCTCCCCCAAATCGAGCTCTCCCGGGGAGCTGTTTTTT	CASSSPKSSSPGELFF
15	medium-sized	TRBD2	TRBV6-5	TRBJ2-7	TGTGCCAGCAGTGAAGAACTAGCGGGCTCCTACGAGCAGTACTTC	CASSEELAGSYEQYF
11	medium-sized	.	TRBV30	TRBJ1-2	TGTGCCTGGAGTATTACAGGGTACTACACCTTC	CAWSITGYYTF
12	medium-sized	.	TRBV6-5	TRBJ2-7	TGTGCCAGCAGTTACGGATTCTACGAGCAGTACTTC	CASSYGFYEQYF
15	few	TRBD1	TRBV6-5	TRBJ1-2	TGTGCCGCTCCAAAGCTAGGGACAGGGGACTATGGCTACACCTTC	CAAPKLGTGDYGYTF
16	once	TRBD1	TRBV19	TRBJ2-6	TGTGCCAGTAGTGAGACAGGGGGCTCTGGGGCCAACGTCCTGACTTTC	CASSETGGSGANVLTF
12	few	TRBD1	TRBV7-6	TRBJ1-3	TGTGCCAGCAGCCTGGGGGACAGATCCCCCCATTTT	CASSLGDRSPHF
12	.	TRBD2	TRBV20-1	TRBJ2-5	TGCAGTGCTAGACTAGCGGGGGGTTTTGTGTACTTC	CSARLAGGFVYF
15	.	.	TRBV20-1	TRBJ2-2	TGCAGTGCGCCCTCTCGGGGATCGAACACCGGGGAGCTGTTTTTT	CSAPSRGSNTGELFF
17	medium-sized	.	TRBV6-5	TRBJ2-6	TGTGCCAGCAAGAGTACGAGGCCGTACTCTGGGGCCAACGTCCTGACTTTC	CASKSTRPYSGANVLTF
15	medium-sized	.	TRBV19	TRBJ1-1	TGTGCCAGTAGTATTGCGGCCAGGGGGAACACTGAAGCTTTCTTT	CASSIAARGNTEAFF
16	.	.	TRBV7-6	TRBJ2-5	TGTGCCAGCAGCCCCCGTCCAGGGCGGAGTTGGGAGACCCAGTACTTC	CASSPRPGRSWETQYF